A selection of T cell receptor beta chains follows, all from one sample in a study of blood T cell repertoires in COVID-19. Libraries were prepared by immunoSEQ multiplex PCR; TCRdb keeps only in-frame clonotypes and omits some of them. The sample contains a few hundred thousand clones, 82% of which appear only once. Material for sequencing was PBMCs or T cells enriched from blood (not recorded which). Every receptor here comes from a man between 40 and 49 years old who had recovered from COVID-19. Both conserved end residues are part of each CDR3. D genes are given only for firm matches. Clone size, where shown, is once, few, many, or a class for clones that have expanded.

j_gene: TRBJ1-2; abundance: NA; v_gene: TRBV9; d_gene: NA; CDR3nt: TGTGCCAGCAGCCCAAGGACGGGACACAACTATGGCTACACCTTC; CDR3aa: CASSPRTGHNYGYTF
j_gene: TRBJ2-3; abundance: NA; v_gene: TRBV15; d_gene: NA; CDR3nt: TGTGCCACCAGCGTCCGGACAGGCACAGATACGCAGTATTTT; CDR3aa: CATSVRTGTDTQYF
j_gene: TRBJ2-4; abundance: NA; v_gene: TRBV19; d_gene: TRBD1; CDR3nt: TGTGCCAGTAGGGACAGGGGCGTGGACATTCAGTACTTC; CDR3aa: CASRDRGVDIQYF
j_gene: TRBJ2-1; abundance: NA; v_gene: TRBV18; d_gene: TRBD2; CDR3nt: TGTGCCAGCTCACCGCCGGGGACTAGCGGGACGAAGCAGTTCTTC; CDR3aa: CASSPPGTSGTKQFF
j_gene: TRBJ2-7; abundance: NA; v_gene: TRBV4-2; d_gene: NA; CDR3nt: TGTGCCAGCAGCCAAACGGAGGACTACGAGCAGTACTTC; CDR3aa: CASSQTEDYEQYF
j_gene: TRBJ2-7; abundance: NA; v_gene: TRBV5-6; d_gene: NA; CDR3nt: TGTGCCAGCAGCTTGGCGGCCGACTTCTCGGACGAGCAGTACTTC; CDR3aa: CASSLAADFSDEQYF
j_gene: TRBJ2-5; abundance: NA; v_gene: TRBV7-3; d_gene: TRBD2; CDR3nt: TGTGCCAGCAGCCCCCCGAGGAGCGGGGGATTAACTTACCAAGAGACCCAGTACTTC; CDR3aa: CASSPPRSGGLTYQETQYF
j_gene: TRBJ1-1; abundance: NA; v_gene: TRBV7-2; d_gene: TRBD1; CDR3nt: TGTGCCAGCAGCCGGCAGGGACAGGCCAACACTGAAGCTTTCTTT; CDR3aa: CASSRQGQANTEAFF
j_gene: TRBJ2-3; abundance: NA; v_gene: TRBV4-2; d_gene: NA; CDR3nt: TGTGCCAGCAGCCAAGGCCCGGGGGATACGCAGTATTTT; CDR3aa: CASSQGPGDTQYF
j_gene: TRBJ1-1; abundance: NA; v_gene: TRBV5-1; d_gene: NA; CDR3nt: TGCGCCAGCAGTCGGGAGGGGAACACTGAAGCTTTCTTT; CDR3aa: CASSREGNTEAFF
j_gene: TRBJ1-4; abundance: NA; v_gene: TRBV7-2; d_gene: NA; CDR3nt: TGTGCCAGCAGCTTAATGGGGCAGGGAAATGAAAAACTGTTTTTT; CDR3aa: CASSLMGQGNEKLFF
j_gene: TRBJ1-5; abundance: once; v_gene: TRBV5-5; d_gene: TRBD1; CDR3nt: TGTGCCAGCAGCTCGGGACAGGGGGCGTACCAGCCCCAGCATTTT; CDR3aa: CASSSGQGAYQPQHF
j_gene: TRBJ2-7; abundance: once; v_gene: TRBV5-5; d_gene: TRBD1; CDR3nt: TGTGCCAGCAGCTTGGTGACAGGGGGTTACGAGCAGTACTTC; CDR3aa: CASSLVTGGYEQYF
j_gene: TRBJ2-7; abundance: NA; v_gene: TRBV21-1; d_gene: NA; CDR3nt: TGTGCCAGCAGCAAAGGCGGGACTAGCGGGAGACGGGAGCAGTACTTC; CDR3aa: CASSKGGTSGRREQYF
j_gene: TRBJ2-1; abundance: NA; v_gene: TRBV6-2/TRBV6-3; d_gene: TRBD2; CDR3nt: TGTGCCAGCAGTTACTCCCTAGCGGGGGCCTACAATGAGCAGTTCTTC; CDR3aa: CASSYSLAGAYNEQFF
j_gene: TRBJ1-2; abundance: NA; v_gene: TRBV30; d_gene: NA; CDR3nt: TGTGCCTGGACTGTCCCTACAGGGCCCTATGGCTACACCTTC; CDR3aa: CAWTVPTGPYGYTF
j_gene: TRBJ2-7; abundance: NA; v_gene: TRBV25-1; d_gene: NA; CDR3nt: TGTGCCAGCAAACAGGCAAACTCCTACGAGCAGTACTTC; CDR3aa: CASKQANSYEQYF
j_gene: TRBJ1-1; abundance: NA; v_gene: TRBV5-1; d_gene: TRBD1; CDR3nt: TGCGCCAGCAGCCCCGGACAGGGGATGAACACTGAAGCTTTCTTT; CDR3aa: CASSPGQGMNTEAFF
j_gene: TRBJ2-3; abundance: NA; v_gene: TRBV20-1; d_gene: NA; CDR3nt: TGCAGTGCTAGTGGTCCAGCGCAGTTTACAGATACGCAGTATTTT; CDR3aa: CSASGPAQFTDTQYF
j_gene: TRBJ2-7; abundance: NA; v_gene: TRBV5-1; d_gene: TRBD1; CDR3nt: TGCGCCAGCAGCATAGGGACAGGGGGCTTAAGGGAGCAGTACTTC; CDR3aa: CASSIGTGGLREQYF
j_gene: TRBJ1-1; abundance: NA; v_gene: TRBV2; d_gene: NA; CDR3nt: TGTGCCAGCAGTGTTGGCGAAGCTTTCTTT; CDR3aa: CASSVGEAFF
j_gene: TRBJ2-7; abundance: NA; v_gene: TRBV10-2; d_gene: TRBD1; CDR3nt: TGCGCCAGCCGGGACAGGGGGCTCGAGCAGTACTTC; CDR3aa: CASRDRGLEQYF